The source of this TCR beta chain is a study of Graves' ophthalmopathy and Graves' hyperthyroidism. Study information: Before any treatment was given, at initial diagnosis, peripheral blood was collected.

RNA transcripts yielded amplified TCR beta CDR3 regions. The library came from an HTBI-primed first-round RT-PCR and a second-round multiplex PCR. TCRdb re-analysed the multiplex PCR reads in MiXCR, keeping a single row per CDR3 protein. The profile shows 500,000 to 800,000 distinct CDR3 sequences, about 41% of them singletons. Germline CDR1 and CDR2: SQVTM and ANQGSEA. This CDR3 spans 13 amino acids. The junction had 0 bases not matched to a gene; V was cut back by 3 bases and J by 0 bases. Moderate-to-severe activity, CAS ≥3, NOSPECS ≥4 and a duration under 3 months were seen in donors with ophthalmopathy. The study excluded patients with other autoimmune diseases, uncontrolled infections, pregnancy or lactation. Patients were diagnosed from clinical symptoms, serum thyroxine, TRAb, thyroid ultrasound and orbital computed tomography.

The chain joins TRBV29-1 to TRBJ2-7; 9 nucleotides align to TRBD1. This TCR came from an adult man with Graves' ophthalmopathy. Sequenced material: peripheral blood. The CDR3 DNA follows: TGCAGCGTTGAGACAGGGGGCTCCTACGAGCAGTACTTC. It specifies CSVETGGSYEQYF.